These T cell receptor beta chains were read from a single sample in a study of blood T cell repertoires in COVID-19. Clones were read by immunoSEQ multiplex PCR, and TCRdb kept only the in-frame ones, dropping some. Here the sample spans approximately 120,000 clones, 80% to 90% being singletons. The sequencing input was peripheral blood. Receptors were obtained from a human donor in a cohort sampled during active COVID-19. Each CDR3 is given with its conserved first and last residue. Fields, in order: V gene, J gene, D gene, CDR3 protein, CDR3 DNA. A D gene is named only where the DNA matches it firmly.

V: TRBV3-1/TRBV3-2; J: TRBJ1-2; D: -; CDR3: CASSQLQGRRRGGYTF; DNA: TGTGCCAGCAGCCAATTACAGGGTCGCCGGCGAGGTGGCTACACCTTC
V: TRBV27; J: TRBJ1-2; D: -; CDR3: CASRPGRTTNYGYTF; DNA: TGTGCCAGCAGACCCGGACGGACTACTAACTATGGCTACACCTTC
V: TRBV5-8; J: TRBJ2-7; D: -; CDR3: CASSVRQARNYEQYF; DNA: TGTGCCAGCAGCGTCAGACAGGCCCGGAACTACGAGCAGTACTTC
V: TRBV7-2; J: TRBJ1-2; D: TRBD1; CDR3: CASSLGRTGYGYTF; DNA: TGTGCCAGCAGCTTAGGGCGGACAGGCTATGGCTACACCTTC
V: TRBV9; J: TRBJ2-5; D: TRBD1; CDR3: CASSVDRGQETQYF; DNA: TGTGCCAGCAGCGTAGACAGGGGGCAAGAGACCCAGTACTTC
V: TRBV10-3; J: TRBJ2-3; D: -; CDR3: CAISGSAGTSGTQYF; DNA: TGTGCCATCAGTGGGTCCGCAGGGACTTCAGGTACGCAGTATTTT
V: TRBV6-4; J: TRBJ2-2; D: TRBD2; CDR3: CASRRGGGRKVSTGELFF; DNA: TGTGCCAGCAGGCGGGGAGGCGGGAGAAAAGTAAGCACCGGGGAGCTGTTTTTT
V: TRBV6-4; J: TRBJ1-2; D: TRBD1; CDR3: CASSDSGDRVEDGYTF; DNA: TGTGCCAGCAGTGACTCGGGGGACAGGGTGGAGGATGGCTACACCTTC
V: TRBV28; J: TRBJ1-2; D: -; CDR3: CASRGASYGYTF; DNA: TGTGCCAGCCGGGGGGCATCCTATGGCTACACCTTC
V: TRBV5-5; J: TRBJ2-3; D: TRBD2; CDR3: CASSPYQTSGTDTQYF; DNA: TGTGCCAGCAGTCCCTACCAGACTAGCGGGACAGATACGCAGTATTTT
V: TRBV5-1; J: TRBJ2-3; D: -; CDR3: CASSSPGSDTQYF; DNA: TGCGCCAGCAGCTCCCCCGGGTCAGATACGCAGTATTTT
V: TRBV4-2; J: TRBJ2-5; D: -; CDR3: CASSPEALGETQYF; DNA: TGTGCCAGCAGCCCCGAGGCCCTTGGGGAGACCCAGTACTTC
V: TRBV3-1/TRBV3-2; J: TRBJ2-3; D: -; CDR3: CASSLAATDTQYF; DNA: TGTGCCAGCAGCCTAGCGGCAACAGATACGCAGTATTTT
V: TRBV23-1; J: TRBJ2-7; D: -; CDR3: CASSHDRGGAPDGYEQYF; DNA: TGCGCCAGCAGTCATGACCGGGGTGGAGCACCGGACGGTTACGAGCAGTACTTC
V: TRBV5-1; J: TRBJ2-1; D: TRBD2; CDR3: CASSKGLAGAKPYNEQFF; DNA: TGCGCCAGCAGCAAGGGACTAGCGGGGGCCAAGCCTTACAATGAGCAGTTCTTC
V: TRBV2; J: TRBJ1-5; D: -; CDR3: CASRRGSTQHF; DNA: TGTGCCAGCAGGAGGGGGTCGACCCAGCATTTT
V: TRBV5-1; J: TRBJ2-7; D: -; CDR3: CASSLGGGSYEQYF; DNA: TGCGCCAGCAGCTTGGGTGGCGGGTCCTACGAGCAGTACTTC